This record covers a single TCR beta chain. Its target antigen remains unknown. It has no much larger one-base neighbor in the sample; base qualities were not kept. This sample is part of a study of Ad26.COV2.S vaccination and SARS-CoV-2 variants (dated by TCRdb to the early 2020s). Context from the whole study: Donors in the vaccine arm were drawn from COV1001, a multicentre, randomized, double-blind, placebo-controlled phase I-IIa trial testing Ad26.COV2.S in healthy adults. Ad26.COV2.S was given intramuscularly at 5x10^10 or 1x10^11 viral particles, as a single shot or as two shots 56 days apart. TCRbeta repertoire sequencing was used to assess the specificity and breadth of SARS-CoV-2-reactive T cell receptors after Ad26.COV2.S vaccination. The TCR-sequenced set comprised approximately 32 samples: some 20 Ad26.COV2.S vaccine recipients, 5 placebo recipients and 8 SARS-CoV-2 convalescent individuals. Trial participants were randomized into five groups of five, in which low-dose or high-dose Ad26.COV2.S was given once or twice, or placebo was given on both occasions. Investigators remained blinded to trial group allocation during experiments and outcome assessment.

The sample's treatment or condition label is to be understood as: 15 to 20 received Ad26.COV2.S at low or high dose, single or two shots; several received placebo; per-sample allocation not given. Repertoires of vaccine and placebo recipients were sequenced from samples collected on day 63 after the first injection. In Cohort 1b, about 27 adults aged 18-55 years were enrolled at a single site in Boston, USA, between 29 July and 7 August 2020. Ad26.COV2.S was a replication-incompetent adenovirus type 26 vector expressing a prefusion-stabilized SARS-CoV-2 spike protein from the original Wuhan strain. The immunoSEQ Assay was the method used to sequence TCRbeta CDR3 regions. After extraction, genomic DNA underwent amplification by bias-controlled multiplex PCR, followed by high-throughput sequencing. From the authors' description of their analysis: To quantify the absolute abundance of each unique TCRbeta CDR3 region, sequences were collapsed and filtered. T cell fraction was estimated by normalizing TCRbeta template counts to usable DNA, which was measured by amplifying reference genes present in all nucleated cells. Repertoire TCRs were annotated as SARS-CoV-2-specific when V gene, CDR3 amino acid sequence and J gene were exactly matched to a known reactive TCR set. The reference SARS-CoV-2 TCR set was derived from MIRA and filtered for enrichment in COVID-19-positive ImmuneCODE repertoires, a step that removed public or cross-reactive TCRs. Based on the MIRA antigens, annotated TCRs were further analysed at the level of specific ORF or position within ORF. Breadth was defined as annotated unique rearrangements over total unique productive rearrangements; depth was the summed frequency of those rearrangements. Two-sided Wilcoxon rank-sum tests were used to compare TCR breadth between groups. The table comes from immuneACCESS by way of TCRdb, which keeps in-frame sequences with V and J called. Part of the clones is missing from these tables; in studies checked, under half for an unresolved V gene and the rest for unknown reasons. V, J and clone size are those of that table, while D and trimming were read from the DNA. This sample holds more than 350,000 clones; 75% to 95% were observed only once. Roughly an eighth of the sample rests with the top ten.

Looking up the germline V gene yields CDR1 KGHSH and CDR2 LQKENI. Counted from cysteine to phenylalanine, this CDR3 has 15 amino acids. CDR3 DNA is the only sequence kept; it has 45 bases, read in frame from the first base. V is clipped by 4 bases and J by 0 bases, and the sequence between their germline boundaries is 10 bases long. Broader findings and caveats from the paper: Vaccine and placebo recipients had comparable non-spike TCR breadth, which fits with the vaccine containing only spike. Comparing responses between vaccine doses or regimens was not something the study was powered to do. The authors noted that the TCR breadth and depth analyses may have underestimated total T cell responses. After vaccination, substantial breadth of spike-specific CD8+ and CD4+ T cell responses was reported. Ad26.COV2.S recipients had higher spike-specific TCR breadth than placebo recipients (P = 0.0014).

Sequences were derived from peripheral blood, sampled in a trial of Ad26.COV2.S vaccine versus placebo. The chain is made from TRBV18 and TRBJ2-1, with the D segment identity uncertain. This TCR came from a person between 18 and 65 years old who received the Ad26.COV2.S COVID-19 vaccine or a placebo. The DNA is as follows: TGTGCCAGCTCACAACGGCAAGACTCCTACAATGAGCAGTTCTTC. Its protein is CASSQRQDSYNEQFF.